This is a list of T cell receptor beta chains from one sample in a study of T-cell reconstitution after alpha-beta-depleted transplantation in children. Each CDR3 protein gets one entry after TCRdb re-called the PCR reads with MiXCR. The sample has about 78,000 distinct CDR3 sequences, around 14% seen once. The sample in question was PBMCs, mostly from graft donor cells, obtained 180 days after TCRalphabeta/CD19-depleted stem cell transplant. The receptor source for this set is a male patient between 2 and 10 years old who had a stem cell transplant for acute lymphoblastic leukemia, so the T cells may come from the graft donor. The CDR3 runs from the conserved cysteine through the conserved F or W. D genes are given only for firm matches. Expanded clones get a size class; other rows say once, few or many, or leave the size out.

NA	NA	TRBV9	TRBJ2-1	NA	CASSVAPGAGEFF
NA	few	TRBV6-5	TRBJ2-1	TGTGCCAGCAGTTACTCGATAAAGCAGGCAGTCAATAATGAGCAGTTCTTC	CASSYSIKQAVNNEQFF
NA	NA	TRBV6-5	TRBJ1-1	TGTGCCAGCAGTTACTCGATTTCGAGGGAAGCTTTCTTT	CASSYSISREAFF
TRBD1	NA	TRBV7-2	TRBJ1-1	TGTGCCAGCAGCTTAGGACAGGGGAGAGCTTTCTTT	CASSLGQGRAFF
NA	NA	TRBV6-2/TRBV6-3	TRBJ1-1	TGTGCCAGCAGTTTTCAATTGAACACTGAAGCTTTCTTT	CASSFQLNTEAFF
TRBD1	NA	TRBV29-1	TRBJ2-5	TGCAGCGTTTTTCCCTTACAGGGGAAGTTCGGGACCCAGTACTTC	CSVFPLQGKFGTQYF
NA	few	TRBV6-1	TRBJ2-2	TGTGCCACGTACCCGTGGCAGCTGAACACCGGGGAGCTGTTTTTT	CATYPWQLNTGELFF
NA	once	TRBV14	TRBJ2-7	TGTGCCAGCAGCCCCAAGGGGGGACTCTACGAGCAGTACTTC	CASSPKGGLYEQYF
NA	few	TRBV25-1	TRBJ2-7	TGTGCCAGCGCTGAAGTCGGGACCTACGAGCAGTACTTC	CASAEVGTYEQYF
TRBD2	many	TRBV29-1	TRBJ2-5	TGCAGCGTGAAGACTAGCGGGAGGTACCAAGAGACCCAGTACTTC	CSVKTSGRYQETQYF
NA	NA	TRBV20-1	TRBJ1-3	TGCAGTGCCAGTCCCTCTGGAAACACCATATATTTT	CSASPSGNTIYF
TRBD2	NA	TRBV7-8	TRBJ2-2	TGTGCCAGCAGCTTAGGGTGGGGGGGGACCGGGGAGCTGTTTTTT	CASSLGWGGTGELFF
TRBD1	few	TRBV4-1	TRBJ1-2	TGCGCCAGCAGCCAAGATCGGACAGGGAAGTTCCAGGGTTCCTATGGCTACACCTTC	CASSQDRTGKFQGSYGYTF
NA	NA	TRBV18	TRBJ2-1	TGTGCCAACTCACCTTCGGGACGGTCCGGCAATGAGCAGTTCTTC	CANSPSGRSGNEQFF
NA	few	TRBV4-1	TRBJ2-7	TGCGCCAGCAGCCAAGAGGGGGCAGCCTACGAGCAGTACTTC	CASSQEGAAYEQYF
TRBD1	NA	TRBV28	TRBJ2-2	TGTGCCAGCAGTTTATCGGGGACAGGGCTCACCGGGGAGCTGTTTTTT	CASSLSGTGLTGELFF
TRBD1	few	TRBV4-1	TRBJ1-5	TGCGCCAGCAGCCAAGAGGGAATCGGACAGGCGACGGAGCCCCAGCATTTT	CASSQEGIGQATEPQHF
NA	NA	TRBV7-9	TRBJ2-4	TGTGCCAGCAGCCTCGGGTCCACCAAAAACATTCAGTACTTC	CASSLGSTKNIQYF
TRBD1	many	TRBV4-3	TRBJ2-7	TGCGCCAGCAGCCCCGGGACAGGGAGTTACTACGAGCAGTACTTC	CASSPGTGSYYEQYF
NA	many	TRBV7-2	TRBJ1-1	TGTGCCAGCAGCTTAGCAGTTTACGACACTGAAGCTTTCTTT	CASSLAVYDTEAFF
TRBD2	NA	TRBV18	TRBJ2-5	TGTGCCAGCTCATCATTTTCGACTAGCGGGCAAGAGACCCAGTACTTC	CASSSFSTSGQETQYF
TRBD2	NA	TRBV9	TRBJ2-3	TGTGCCAGCAGCGCGTCCCCAAGACTAGCGGGGGCCACAGATACGCAGTATTTT	CASSASPRLAGATDTQYF
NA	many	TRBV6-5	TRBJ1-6	TGTGCCAGCAGTTACTCGGGGGGACCGCTACCCCTCCACTTT	CASSYSGGPLPLHF
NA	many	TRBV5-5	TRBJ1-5	TGTGCCAGCAGCTTGACCAGCGTTAGGCAGCCCCAGCATTTT	CASSLTSVRQPQHF
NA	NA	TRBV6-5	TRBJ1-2	TGTGCCAGCAGTTATCAGGGCCAAGGCTACACCTTC	CASSYQGQGYTF
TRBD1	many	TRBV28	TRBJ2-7	TGTGCCAGCAACATACAGGGGAGTCCCTACGAGCAGTACTTC	CASNIQGSPYEQYF
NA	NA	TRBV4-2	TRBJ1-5	TGTGCCAGCAGCCAAGGAGGGTGGCAGCCCCAGCATTTT	CASSQGGWQPQHF
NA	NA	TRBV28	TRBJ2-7	TGTGCCAGCACCGGCCCAGGGGTCTACGAGCAGTACTTC	CASTGPGVYEQYF
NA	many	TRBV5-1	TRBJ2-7	TGCGCCAGTTCTGAGGGCACCTACGAGCAGTACTTC	CASSEGTYEQYF
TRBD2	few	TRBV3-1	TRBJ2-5	TGTGCCAGCAGCCGCGGGACTAGCGGGGGCGGGGGAGAGACCCAGTACTTC	CASSRGTSGGGGETQYF
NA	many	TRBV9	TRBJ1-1	TGTGCCAGCAGCCATTCCAACTACAGGGCGGAGAACACTGAAGCTTTCTTT	CASSHSNYRAENTEAFF
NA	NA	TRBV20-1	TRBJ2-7	TGCAGTGGGGGGTCAGGGAGGGAGCAGTACTTC	CSGGSGREQYF
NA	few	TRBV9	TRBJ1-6	TGTGCCAGCTCCATAGGAAATAATTCACCCCTCCACTTT	CASSIGNNSPLHF
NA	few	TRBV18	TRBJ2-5	TGTGCCAGCTCACCACACTTCCAAGAGACCCAGTACTTC	CASSPHFQETQYF
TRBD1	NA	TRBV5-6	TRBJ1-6	TGTGCCAGCAGCTTAACAGGGGATTCGCCCCTCCGCTTT	CASSLTGDSPLRF
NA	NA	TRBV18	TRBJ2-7	TGTGCCAGCTCACCGCCCCCAACGGGTACCTACGAGCAGTACTTC	CASSPPPTGTYEQYF
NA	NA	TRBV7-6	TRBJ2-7	TGTGCCAGCAGCGCGAGCTCCTACGAGCAGTACTTC	CASSASSYEQYF
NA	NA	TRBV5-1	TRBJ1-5	TGCGCCAGCAGCTTAGGGGGAGGGCATCAGCCCCAGCATTTT	CASSLGGGHQPQHF
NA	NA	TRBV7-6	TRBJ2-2	TGTGCCAGCAGCTTCACGAGCCGGGCCGGGGAGCTGTTTTTT	CASSFTSRAGELFF
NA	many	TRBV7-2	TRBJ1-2	TGTGCCAGCAGCTTAGCGGGACACCCGAGGGGAGATGGCTACACCTTC	CASSLAGHPRGDGYTF
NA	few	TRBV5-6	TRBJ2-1	TGTGCCAGCAACAAGATGACAGGCCTTAATGAGCAGTTCTTC	CASNKMTGLNEQFF
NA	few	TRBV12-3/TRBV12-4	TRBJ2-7	TGTGCCAGCAGCCCTGCGGGGGCGCGCTACGAGCAGTACTTC	CASSPAGARYEQYF
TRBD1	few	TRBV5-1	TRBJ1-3	TGCGCCAGCAGCTTGGGACAGGGGAGGTCGGACACCATATATTTT	CASSLGQGRSDTIYF
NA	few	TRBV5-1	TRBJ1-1	TGCGCCAGCAGCTTTCGGGGGGTCGCTGAAGCTTTCTTT	CASSFRGVAEAFF
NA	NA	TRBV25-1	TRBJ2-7	TGTGCCAGCAGTCCTGAGGGGAGGCTTACCTACGAGCAGTACTTC	CASSPEGRLTYEQYF
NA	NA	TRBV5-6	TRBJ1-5	TGTGCCAGCAGCGAGAGCCCGGGCCATCAGCCCCAGCATTTT	CASSESPGHQPQHF
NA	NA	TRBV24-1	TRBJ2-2	TGTGCCACCAGTGTAACAGGCCCGAACACCGGGGAGCTGTTTTTT	CATSVTGPNTGELFF
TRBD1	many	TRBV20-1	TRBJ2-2	TGCAGTGCTAGAGGAGGGGACAGGGTAGGCACCGGGGAGCTGTTTTTT	CSARGGDRVGTGELFF
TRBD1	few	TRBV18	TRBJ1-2	TGTGCCAGCTCACCACAGGCAGGACAGGGGGCCAGAAGCTATGGCTACACCTTC	CASSPQAGQGARSYGYTF
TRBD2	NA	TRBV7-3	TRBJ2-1	TGTGCCAGCAGCTTAACGTTCGATAGGGGCGGGAGGAATGAGCAGTTCTTC	CASSLTFDRGGRNEQFF